The text below deals with one T cell receptor beta chain. The germline gives CDR1 LNHDA, CDR2 SQIVND (reference sequence). V lost 3 bases to trimming and J lost 7 bases; unmatched junction nucleotides: 7. The CDR3 loop spans 15 amino acids. These data are taken from a study of blood T cell repertoires in COVID-19. The repertoire was sequenced with immunoSEQ multiplex PCR; TCRdb's copy has only in-frame clones and lacks some. The sample includes roughly 340,000 clones, over 80% of them seen just once. This clonotype originated in a woman between 50 and 59 years old with COVID-19, enrolled during active disease. The genes are TRBV19 and TRBJ2-1; 9 bases agree with TRBD1. The sequencing input was peripheral blood. The CDR3 region has the DNA TGTGCCAGTAGTATGGCTGGACAGGGGCTGAATGAGCAGTTCTTC. It encodes CASSMAGQGLNEQFF.